One sample yielded the 30 T cell receptor beta chains listed below, sequenced in a study of T-cell reconstitution after alpha-beta-depleted transplantation in children. The authors prepared the TCRbeta library with unique molecular identifiers. From the PCR reads, TCRdb called clonotypes with MiXCR, one entry per CDR3 protein. Of about 540,000 distinct CDR3 sequences detected, approximately 20% appear once; the ten largest clones hold around 3.3%. Sequencing was performed on PBMCs from the stem cell graft donor, taken from the stem cell graft. The origin of the receptors is a human donor who donated a stem cell graft to a child with acute lymphoblastic leukemia.

This clonotype was counted between two and nine times. This rearrangement joins TRBV20-1 to TRBJ2-1, with D perhaps matching TRBD1 (5 bases). CDR1 and CDR2 from the germline V gene are DFQATT and SNEGSKA (reference sequence). The CDR3 contains 14 residues. With 8 bases removed from V and 4 bases from J, the gap between germline ends came to 18 bases. The CDR3 bases are TGCAGTAGGATGGGCCGAAACAGGTACAATGAGCAGTTCTTC. Translating gives CSRMGRNRYNEQFF.

This clonotype was observed a handful of times. The rearrangement uses TRBV7-8 and TRBJ2-3, with D perhaps matching TRBD2 (5 bases). Germline V gives CDR1 SGHVS, CDR2 FQNEAQ. The V end lost 3 bases, the J end lost 11 bases, and 12 bases lay between the germline ends. The CDR3 has 12 amino acids. The chain's CDR3 is CASSFRGGGQYF. In DNA, the CDR3 is TGTGCCAGCAGCTTCAGAGGCGGAGGGCAGTATTTT.

The chain has TRBV6-2 or TRBV6-3 and TRBJ2-7; D is undetermined. The CDR3 consists of 13 residues. From germline, CDR1 is MNHEY and CDR2 SVGEGT. Between the trimmed V and J ends, which lost 8 bases and 4 bases, there was a span of 15 bases. The CDR3 sequence is CASCLGVSYEQYF. The CDR3 coding sequence is TGTGCCAGCTGCCTTGGGGTATCATACGAGCAGTACTTC.

This chain uses TRBV6-6 with TRBJ2-1; TRBD2 aligns across 9 bases. The V gene end was trimmed by 8 bases and the J gene end by 8 bases; junction bases not matched to a gene: 10. Germline-derived CDR1 and CDR2 are MNHNY and SVGAGI (reference sequence). The CDR3 spans 14 residues. CDR3 coding DNA: TGTGCCAGCCATTTAGCGGGAGTGGGTGATGAGCAGTTCTTC. The encoded protein is CASHLAGVGDEQFF.

V is TRBV5-1 and J is TRBJ1-2; a possible D gene is TRBD1 (6 bases). In germline, CDR1 is SGHRS, CDR2 YFSETQ. Trimming left V 0 bases short and J 3 bases short, with 15 bases between. This CDR3 spans 16 amino acids. The CDR3 here is CASSLDFTGTDYGYTF. Here the CDR3 DNA reads TGCGCCAGCAGCTTGGATTTTACAGGGACGGACTATGGCTACACCTTC.

The chain carries TRBV5-5 and TRBJ2-7; no firm D call. Germline lookup yields CDR1 SGHKS and CDR2 YYEKEE (reference sequence). The CDR3 has 12 amino acids. With 6 bases removed from V and 6 bases from J, the gap between germline ends came to 13 bases. The CDR3 reads CASTQVGPEQYF. The CDR3 region has the DNA TGTGCCAGCACCCAGGTCGGTCCCGAGCAGTACTTC.

This clonotype was recorded many times. V usage is TRBV6-5 and J usage is TRBJ2-1; the D gene is possibly TRBD2 (5 bases). Between the trimmed V and J ends, which lost 8 bases and 0 bases, there was a span of 5 bases. The germline V gene has CDR1 MNHEY and CDR2 SVGAGI. There are 12 residues in the CDR3. The CDR3: CASGSSYNEQFF. Here the CDR3 DNA reads TGTGCCAGCGGGAGCTCCTACAATGAGCAGTTCTTC.

The chain uses TRBV7-9 and TRBJ1-4; no definite D call. V was shortened by 5 bases and J by 7 bases, with 14 bases between the two germline ends. The CDR3 loop spans 14 amino acids. The germline gives CDR1 SEHNR, CDR2 FQNEAQ (reference sequence). CDR3 amino acids: CASSHNTGGEKLFF. The CDR3 DNA sequence: TGTGCCAGCAGCCATAACACTGGCGGTGAAAAACTGTTTTTT.

The chain uses TRBV5-1 and TRBJ2-5; D remains unclear. V lost 0 bases and J lost 5, with 11 bases in between. Germline loops: CDR1 SGHRS, CDR2 YFSETQ. The length of the CDR3 is 14 residues. The DNA for the CDR3 is TGCGCCAGCAGCTTGGTTCCGGGCCGGGAGACCCAGTACTTC. Its translation is CASSLVPGRETQYF.

V gene TRBV6-1 combines with J gene TRBJ1-5; possible D gene TRBD1, 6 bases. The germline gives CDR1 MNHNS, CDR2 SASEGT. There are 16 residues in the CDR3. Trimming took 9 bases from V and 4 from J, leaving 22 bases between them. CDR3: CASSAGDPVQNQPQHF. For the CDR3, the DNA is TGTGCCAGTTCCGCAGGGGATCCGGTGCAGAATCAGCCCCAGCATTTT.

The sample holds a few counts of this clonotype. V gene TRBV7-9 combines with J gene TRBJ2-4; 9 bases map to TRBD1. Losses at the gene ends were 3 bases for V and 9 bases for J; bases not matched to a gene: 6. The CDR3 is 14 residues long. Germline loops: CDR1 SEHNR, CDR2 FQNEAQ (reference sequence). In nucleotides, the CDR3 is TGTGCCAGCAGCTTGAGGGGACAGGGAGGCATTCAGTACTTC. Protein: CASSLRGQGGIQYF.

V gene TRBV6-6 combines with J gene TRBJ2-3, with D unclear. Trimming shortened V by 7 bases and J by 7 bases, and 9 bases separated the two germline ends. Germline assignment: CDR1 MNHNY and CDR2 SVGAGI (reference sequence). CDR3 length equals 11 residues. The DNA of the CDR3 is TGTGCCAGCAAATACGCCAATACGCAGTATTTT. This sequence encodes CASKYANTQYF.

This clonotype was found a few times. The rearrangement joins TRBV20-1 to TRBJ1-4; a possible D gene is TRBD1 (6 bases). The ends were cut back, 6 bases at V and 8 bases at J, with 22 bases in the middle. The germline V gene has CDR1 DFQATT and CDR2 SNEGSKA (reference sequence). The CDR3 extends over 15 amino acids. The CDR3 DNA reads as TGCAGTGCCCAAGGACCCAGGGGAAGAGGAGAAAAACTGTTTTTT. Protein: CSAQGPRGRGEKLFF.

This sequence joins TRBV5-1 and TRBJ2-7, with D unclear. V was cut by 0 bases and J by 6 bases, with 7 bases left in between. The CDR3 is 12 amino acids. Germline lookup yields CDR1 SGHRS and CDR2 YFSETQ. The CDR3 nucleotides read TGCGCCAGCAGCTTGGCCGGCATCGAGCAGTACTTC. Translated: CASSLAGIEQYF.

This rearrangement joins TRBV21-1 to TRBJ1-2; the DNA was not used to check the table's D call, TRBD1. TRBV21-1 is a known pseudogene. The length of the CDR3 is 14 residues. The CDR3 nucleotides read TGTGCCAGCAGCAAAGGGGACAGGGTGTGTGGCGACACCTTC. This translates into CASSKGDRVCGDTF.

A few counts support this clonotype. The chain is built from TRBV27 and TRBJ2-2; no clear D gene. V was shortened by 0 bases and J by 6 bases, with 8 bases between the two germline ends. Per germline, CDR1 MNHEY and CDR2 SMNVEV (reference sequence). This CDR3 is built from 14 residues. This CDR3 is CASSLSGFPGELFF. The CDR3 nucleotides read TGTGCCAGCAGTTTATCGGGGTTTCCCGGGGAGCTGTTTTTT.

Only a few counts were recorded for this clonotype. In DNA, the CDR3 is TGTGCCAGCAGCTTACCCCTGAGTGGGACTAGCAGCTACAATGAGCAGTTCTTC. Translating it yields CASSLPLSGTSSYNEQFF. This chain connects TRBV11-1 to TRBJ2-1; TRBD2 agrees at 9 bases. This CDR3 is built from 18 residues. The V gene end was trimmed by 2 bases and the J gene end by 3 bases; junction bases not matched to a gene: 11. CDR1 SGHAT and CDR2 FQDESV come from the germline V gene (reference sequence).

This clonotype has more than one count but fewer than ten. This chain links TRBV29-1 with TRBJ1-1; D unclear. This CDR3 has 12 residues. The V and J ends lost 5 bases and 1 base respectively, with 8 bases between them. Germline V gene data show CDR1 as SQVTM and CDR2 as ANQGSEA. This CDR3 is CSVFSWNTEAFF. The CDR3 DNA is TGCAGCGTTTTCTCTTGGAACACTGAAGCTTTCTTT.

In this sample, this clonotype turned up many times. The chain is built from TRBV5-1 and TRBJ2-7; weak D call: TRBD1 (6 bases). The V end lost 0 bases, the J end lost 6 bases, and 7 bases lay between the germline ends. The CDR3 loop spans 12 amino acids. The germline CDR1 and CDR2 sequences are SGHRS and YFSETQ. CDR3 sequence reads: CASSLVGGEQYF. CDR3 DNA sequence: TGCGCCAGCAGCTTGGTAGGGGGCGAGCAGTACTTC. The full variable domain, its missing parts supplied by reference TRBV5-1 and TRBJ2-7, is KAGVTQTPRYLIKTRGQQVTLSCSPISGHRSVSWYQQTPGQGLQFLFEYFSETQRNKGNFPGRFSGRQFSNSRSEMNVSTLELGDSALYLCASSLVGGEQYFGPGTRLTVT.

In this sample, this clonotype turned up a few times. The rearrangement links TRBV2 to TRBJ2-1; D might be TRBD1 (5 bases). V was pared by 6 bases and J by 7 bases, with 22 bases between. Germline lookup yields CDR1 SNHLY and CDR2 FYNNEI. The CDR3 consists of 16 residues. This CDR3 is CASSPLVGRKGNEQFF. DNA for the CDR3: TGTGCCAGCAGCCCCTTGGTCGGCCGGAAGGGGAATGAGCAGTTCTTC.

This clonotype has a handful of counts. The chain has TRBV29-1 and TRBJ1-3; D is unresolved. The CDR3 contains 13 residues. Germline CDR1 SQVTM, CDR2 ANQGSEA. The V gene lost 6 bases and the J gene lost 1 base, with 10 bases spanning the gap. This chain's CDR3 is CSVQRGSGNTIYF. The CDR3 DNA reads as TGCAGCGTCCAAAGAGGGTCTGGAAACACCATATATTTT.

This rearrangement joins TRBV27 to TRBJ2-7; D remains ambiguous. Deletions cut 3 bases from V and 3 bases from J, with 12 bases between. Germline CDR1 MNHEY, CDR2 SMNVEV (reference sequence). The CDR3 consists of 14 residues. As DNA, the CDR3 is TGTGCCAGCAGTTTCGGGTTTCCGGGCTACGAGCAGTACTTC. Amino acids: CASSFGFPGYEQYF.

This clonotype has a handful of counts. The chain joins TRBV5-5 to TRBJ2-2; 7 nucleotides align to TRBD2. CDR1 is SGHKS and CDR2 is YYEKEE in the germline V gene (reference sequence). The CDR3 is 16 residues long. Trimming removed 2 bases from V and 3 bases from J; junction bases left unmatched: 7. The CDR3 here is CASSFEGGEDTGELFF. In DNA form, the CDR3 reads TGTGCCAGCAGCTTCGAGGGAGGGGAAGACACCGGGGAGCTGTTTTTT.

There are a few counts of this clonotype. V and J are TRBV29-1 and TRBJ1-2; the D is unclear. The V end was cut by 5 bases, the J end by 4 bases, with 11 bases between. Germline V gene lookup returns CDR1 SQVTM and CDR2 ANQGSEA. The CDR3 is 12 amino acids. The chain's CDR3 is CSVTEGVYGYTF. The CDR3 nucleotides read TGCAGCGTTACGGAGGGCGTCTATGGCTACACCTTC.

The V gene is TRBV7-9, the J gene TRBJ2-7, with TRBD1 as a possible D gene (6 bases). The ends were cut back, 5 bases at V and 2 bases at J, with 13 bases in the middle. In germline, CDR1 is SEHNR, CDR2 FQNEAQ (reference sequence). There are 14 residues in the CDR3. This CDR3 reads CASSPRTEAYEQYF. The CDR3 nucleotides are TGTGCCAGCAGCCCACGGACAGAGGCCTACGAGCAGTACTTC.

This clonotype was seen a handful of times. The rearrangement links TRBV3-1 to TRBJ2-5; D is possibly TRBD1 (5 bases). The V gene's germline CDR1 is LGHDT and CDR2 YNNKEL (reference sequence). V lost 6 bases and J lost 3, with 8 bases in between. This CDR3 is 12 amino acids long. CDR3 amino acids: CASSQQEETQYF. In DNA form, the CDR3 reads TGTGCCAGCAGTCAACAGGAAGAGACCCAGTACTTC.

V usage is TRBV9 and J usage is TRBJ2-1; 13 bases match TRBD2. Unmatched junction bases numbered 1, after V lost 3 bases and J lost 7 bases. The V gene's germline CDR1 is SGDLS and CDR2 YYNGEE. This CDR3 has 14 amino acids. The CDR3: CASSETSGRNEQFF. In DNA, the CDR3 is TGTGCCAGCAGCGAGACTAGCGGGAGGAATGAGCAGTTCTTC. Using reference TRBV9 and TRBJ2-1 for the parts outside the CDR3, the full variable domain is DSGVTQTPKHLITATGQRVTLRCSPRSGDLSVYWYQQSLDQGLQFLIQYYNGEERAKGNILERFSAQQFPDLHSELNLSSLELGDSALYFCASSETSGRNEQFFGPGTRLTVL.

This CDR3 reads CASSWDRGPETQYF. In DNA form, the CDR3 reads TGTGCCAGCAGTTGGGACAGGGGGCCAGAGACCCAGTACTTC. The rearrangement uses TRBV6-5 and TRBJ2-5; TRBD1 matches at 12 bases. V dropped 4 bases and J dropped 4; count of bases not matched to a gene: 1. The CDR3 covers 14 residues. CDR1 and CDR2 (germline): MNHEY, SVGAGI.

The CDR3 nucleotides read TGTGCCAGCAGTGTAGACGGGGACAATGAGCAGTTCTTC. Its translation: CASSVDGDNEQFF. V usage is TRBV12-3 or TRBV12-4 and J usage is TRBJ2-1, with D perhaps matching TRBD2 (5 bases). The CDR3 loop spans 13 amino acids. Deletions cut 5 bases from V and 5 bases from J, with 10 bases between.

The rearrangement links TRBV12-3 or TRBV12-4 to TRBJ1-2; TRBD1 aligns across 8 bases. The J segment lost 2 bases and the V segment lost 7 bases, leaving 12 bases of the junction unmatched. The CDR3 runs 16 residues. This CDR3 reads CASTQGGTGLNYGYTF. The DNA for the CDR3 is TGTGCCAGCACCCAAGGCGGGACAGGACTAAACTATGGCTACACCTTC.